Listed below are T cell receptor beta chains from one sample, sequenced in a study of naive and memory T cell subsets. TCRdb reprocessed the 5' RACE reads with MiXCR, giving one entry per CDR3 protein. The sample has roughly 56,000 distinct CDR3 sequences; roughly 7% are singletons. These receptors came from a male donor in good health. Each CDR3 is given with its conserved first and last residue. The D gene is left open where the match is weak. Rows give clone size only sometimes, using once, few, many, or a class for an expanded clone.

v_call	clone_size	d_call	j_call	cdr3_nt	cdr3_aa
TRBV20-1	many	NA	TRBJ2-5	TGCAGTGCTAGAGACAAACTGGAGACCCAGTACTTC	CSARDKLETQYF
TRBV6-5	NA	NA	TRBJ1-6	TGTGCCAGCAGTTACTCGTTTGGATCCTATAATTCACCCCTCCACTTT	CASSYSFGSYNSPLHF
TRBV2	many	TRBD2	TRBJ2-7	TGTGCCAGCAGGGCTAGCGGCTTCACCTACGAGCAGTACTTC	CASRASGFTYEQYF
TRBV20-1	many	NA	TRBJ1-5	TGCAGTGCTAGAGATACGGGGGCGGGCAATCAGCCCCAGCATTTT	CSARDTGAGNQPQHF
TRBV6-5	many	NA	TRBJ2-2	TGTGCCAGCAGTTACGGGTCGGTCAGCCGGGTGGGCACCGGGGAGCTGTTTTTT	CASSYGSVSRVGTGELFF
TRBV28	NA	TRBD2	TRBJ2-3	TGTGCCAGCAGTTTACATCACCTAGCGGGATTTGCAGATACGCAGTATTTT	CASSLHHLAGFADTQYF
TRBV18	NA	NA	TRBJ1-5	TGTGCCAGCTCCCCGGGGGGAAATCAGCCCCAGCATTTT	CASSPGGNQPQHF
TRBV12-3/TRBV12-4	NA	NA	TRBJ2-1	TGTGCCAGCAGTGTCCACCCAACAGGGAACAATGAGCAGTTCTTC	CASSVHPTGNNEQFF
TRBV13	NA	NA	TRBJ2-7	TGTGCCAGCAGCTCAACGACGGACTCCTACGAGCAGTACTTC	CASSSTTDSYEQYF
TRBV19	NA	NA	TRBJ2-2	TGTGCCAGTAATAAACAGGGCACCACGAACACCGGGGAGCTGTTTTTT	CASNKQGTTNTGELFF
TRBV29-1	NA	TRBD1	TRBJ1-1	TGCAGCGCCCCAGGGACAGTAACCACTGAAGCTTTCTTT	CSAPGTVTTEAFF
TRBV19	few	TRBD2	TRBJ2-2	TGTGCCAGTAGTATTCTAACGCCTAGCGGGTGGCGCGGGGAGCTGTTTTTT	CASSILTPSGWRGELFF
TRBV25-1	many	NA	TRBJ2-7	TGTGCCAGCAGTGAAAGGTTCGAGCAGTACTTC	CASSERFEQYF
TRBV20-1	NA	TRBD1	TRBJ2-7	TGCAGTGCCCCCTCACCGGGACAGGTAAACTACGAGCAGTACTTC	CSAPSPGQVNYEQYF
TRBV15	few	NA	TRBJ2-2	TGTGCCACCAGCAGACCTCAGAACAGTGGCACCGGGGAGCTGTTTTTT	CATSRPQNSGTGELFF
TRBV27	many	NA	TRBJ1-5	TGTGCCAGCAGTGACGGCTTCAATCAGCCCCAGCATTTT	CASSDGFNQPQHF
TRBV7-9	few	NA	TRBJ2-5	TGTGCCAGCAGCTTTTCGACGGGGTGGGGGACCCAGTACTTC	CASSFSTGWGTQYF
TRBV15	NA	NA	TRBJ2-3	TGTGTCACCAGCAGAGGAGGCGGAACTAGCACAGATACGCAGTATTTT	CVTSRGGGTSTDTQYF
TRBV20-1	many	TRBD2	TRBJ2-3	TGCAGTGCTTACCTTAGCGGGAGGGGCACAGATACGCAGTATTTT	CSAYLSGRGTDTQYF
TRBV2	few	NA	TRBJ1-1	TGTGCCAGAGGGACTTTCACTGAAGCTTTCTTT	CARGTFTEAFF
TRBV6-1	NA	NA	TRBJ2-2	TGTGCCAGCAGTCGAGGGACTGATAACACCGGGGAGCTGTTTTTT	CASSRGTDNTGELFF
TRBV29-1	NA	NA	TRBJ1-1	TGCAGCGTTGTTGTACTTATGAACACTGAAGCTTTCTTT	CSVVVLMNTEAFF
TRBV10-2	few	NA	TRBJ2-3	TGCGCCAGCAGTGGGGCCCTAGACACTAGCACAGATACGCAGTATTTT	CASSGALDTSTDTQYF
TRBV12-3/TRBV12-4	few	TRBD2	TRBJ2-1	TGTGCCAGCAGTTTCGATCGGGAGGCTAGCGAGTTCTTC	CASSFDREASEFF
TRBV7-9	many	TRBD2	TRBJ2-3	TGTGCCAGCAGCTTTGCACTAGCGACTAGCACAGATACGCAGTATTTT	CASSFALATSTDTQYF
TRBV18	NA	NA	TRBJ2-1	TGTGCCAGCTCGTCAGGAGTTCCGAGCTCCTACAATGAGCAGTTCTTC	CASSSGVPSSYNEQFF
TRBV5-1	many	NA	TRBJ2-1	TGCGCCAGCAGCTTGGTGTCCTCCCCCTACAATGAGCAGTTCTTC	CASSLVSSPYNEQFF
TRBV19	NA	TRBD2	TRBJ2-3	TGTGCCAGTAGTGTCCCGGGACTAGCGTCCAGGACGCAGTATTTT	CASSVPGLASRTQYF
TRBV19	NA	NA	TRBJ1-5	TGTGCCAGTAGTGGCCGGGCCTCACCTCGGGATCAGCCCCAGCATTTT	CASSGRASPRDQPQHF
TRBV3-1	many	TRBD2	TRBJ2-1	TGTGCCAGCAGCCAAGGGCCTAGCGGAGTCTACAATGAGCAGTTCTTC	CASSQGPSGVYNEQFF
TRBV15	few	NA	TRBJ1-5	TGTGCCACCAGCAGAGCGACAACTCAGGGAAATCAGCCCCAGCATTTT	CATSRATTQGNQPQHF
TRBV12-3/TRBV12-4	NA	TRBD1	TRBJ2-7	TGTGCCAGCAGTCCGCATCCAGGACAGGGTATGGGTAAGCAGTACTTC	CASSPHPGQGMGKQYF
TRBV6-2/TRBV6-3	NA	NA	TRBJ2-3	TGTGCCAGCAGTTACACCACAGGAACGAACACAGATACGCAGTATTTT	CASSYTTGTNTDTQYF
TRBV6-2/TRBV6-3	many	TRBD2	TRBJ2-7	TGTGCCATCTCTCCAGCGGGAGACTGGGGAGAGCAGTACTTC	CAISPAGDWGEQYF
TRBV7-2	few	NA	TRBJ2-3	TGTGCCAGCAGCTTAGGCATTTCTAGCACAGATACGCAGTATTTT	CASSLGISSTDTQYF
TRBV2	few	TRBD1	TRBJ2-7	TGTGCCAGCAGTACTTTGACAGGGAACCACGAGCAGTACTTC	CASSTLTGNHEQYF
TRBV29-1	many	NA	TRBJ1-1	TGCAGCGTTGTTATCGGGGGAATGAACACTGAAGCTTTCTTT	CSVVIGGMNTEAFF
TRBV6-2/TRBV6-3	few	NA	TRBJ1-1	TGTGCCAGCAGTTACAACAAGAACACTGAAGCTTTCTTT	CASSYNKNTEAFF
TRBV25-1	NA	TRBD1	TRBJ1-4	TGTGCCAGAAGTGAAGGGACAGGGACTTACAGACTGTTTTTT	CARSEGTGTYRLFF
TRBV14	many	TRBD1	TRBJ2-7	TGTGCCAGCAACTCACAGGGGATGTACTACGAGCAGTACTTC	CASNSQGMYYEQYF
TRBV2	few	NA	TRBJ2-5	TGTGCCAGTCTGGACAGAGGGGTTGGGGCCCAGTACTTC	CASLDRGVGAQYF
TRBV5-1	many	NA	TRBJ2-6	TGCGCCAGCAGCTCCCAAGCCGGGACCTCTGGGGCCAACGTCCTGACTTTC	CASSSQAGTSGANVLTF
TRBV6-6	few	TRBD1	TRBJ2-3	TGTGCCAGCAGAAACGGACAGGGCATCACAGATACGCAGTATTTT	CASRNGQGITDTQYF
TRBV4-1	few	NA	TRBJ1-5	TGCGCCAGCAGCCAAGAAGGGGGATCCCGGGGTCCCCAGCATTTT	CASSQEGGSRGPQHF
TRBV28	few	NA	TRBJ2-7	TGTGCCAGCAGTTTCCCCGGAGTGGCAGGGTGGGACGAGCAGTACTTC	CASSFPGVAGWDEQYF
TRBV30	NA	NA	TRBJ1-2	TGTGCCTGGATTAAGGCGGAAATTCCCGGCGGCTACACCTTC	CAWIKAEIPGGYTF
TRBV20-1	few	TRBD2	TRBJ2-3	TGCAGTGCTCCGACGACTAGCGGGAGGGCCATAGGCACAGATACGCAGTATTTT	CSAPTTSGRAIGTDTQYF
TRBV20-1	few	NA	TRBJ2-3	TGCAGTGCCTTGAGAGGAGGCACAGATACGCAGTATTTT	CSALRGGTDTQYF
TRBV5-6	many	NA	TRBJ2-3	TGTGCCAGCAGCCCCCGGGACTCCCTGGGGGGTACGCAGTATTTT	CASSPRDSLGGTQYF
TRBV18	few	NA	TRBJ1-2	TGTGCCAGCTCACCACCTTCGGGAGCTAACTATGGCTACACCTTC	CASSPPSGANYGYTF
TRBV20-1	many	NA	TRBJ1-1	TGCAGTGCCCTCAGGGGAAGGGGGTTGATCACTGAAGCTTTCTTT	CSALRGRGLITEAFF
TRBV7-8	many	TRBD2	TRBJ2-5	TGTGCCAGCAGACGGGGGGGAGAGACCCAGTACTTC	CASRRGGETQYF
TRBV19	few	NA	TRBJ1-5	TGTGCCAGTAGTATGGGACGGCTAAATCCCCAGCATTTT	CASSMGRLNPQHF